The subject of this entry is one T cell receptor beta chain. TCRdb fed the reads into MiXCR, producing one record per CDR3 protein. In the table there are some 90,000 distinct CDR3 sequences, around a third of which are singletons. The germline CDR1 and CDR2 sequences are LNHDA and SQIVND (reference sequence). V dropped 1 base and J dropped 5 bases, with 11 bases sitting between them. This CDR3 region has 14 residues. The data were obtained in a study of type 1 regulatory T cells. Study at large: T-allo10 is a Tr1-enriched, alloantigen-specific CD4 T cell product made in vitro.

The TCR originated in a human donor in good health. The chain has TRBV19 and TRBJ2-5; D might be TRBD1 (5 bases). Sequenced: CD4+ T cells, either the whole sample or a sorted fraction (not recorded which). CDR3 coding DNA: TGTGCCAGTAGTATAGGGATATGGGGCGAGACCCAGTACTTC. Translating it yields CASSIGIWGETQYF.